The clone carrying this TCR beta chain has a handful of counts. RNA totalling about 0.5 to 1 ug underwent reverse transcription with random hexamers. The TCR beta CDR3 was amplified by immunoSEQ multiplex PCR across 54 Vbeta, 13 Jbeta. A single record per CDR3 protein comes from TCRdb applying MiXCR to the immunoSEQ multiplex PCR reads. The sample carries some 180,000 distinct CDR3 sequences, roughly 94% recorded once. The data derive from a study of CD8 T cells in Susac syndrome. Healthy donors constituted the control group, matched for age and sex. TEMRA cells were FACS-enriched and CD8+ and CD4+ T cells negatively isolated. The TCR sequence derives from a human donor in good health. The specimen was CD4+ T cells from PBMCs.

CDR3 amino acids: CASSPSSGGGLNEQYF. In nucleotides, the CDR3 is TGTGCCAGCAGCCCGAGTAGCGGGGGCGGACTTAACGAGCAGTACTTC. The genes are TRBV11-2 and TRBJ2-7; 9 bases are shared with TRBD2. Germline V gene data show CDR1 as SGHAT and CDR2 as FQNNGV. The CDR3 length is 16 residues. J gave up 5 bases and V 5 bases, and 13 bases lay outside the gene matches.